This T cell receptor (beta chain) was profiled in a study of T cell responses to AZD1222 COVID-19 vaccine. Assay used: immunoSEQ multiplex PCR; TCRdb lists only in-frame clones, some missing. The table includes 110,000 to 150,000 clones, less than 95% detected once. This CDR3 is 15 amino acids long. The germline V gene encodes CDR1 SGHTA and CDR2 FQGNSA. The V gene end was trimmed by 5 bases and the J gene end by 1 base; junction bases not matched to a gene: 6. This TCR was sampled from an adult in good health. J is TRBJ2-3 and V is TRBV7-2, with 7 positions matching TRBD2. The starting material was peripheral blood, obtained on day 0 of AZD1222 vaccination. This chain's CDR3 is CASSLRTSGTDTQYF. For the CDR3, the DNA is TGTGCCAGCAGCCTACGTACTAGCGGCACAGATACGCAGTATTTT. The full variable domain, completed using reference TRBV7-2 and TRBJ2-3, is GAGVSQSPSNKVTEKGKDVELRCDPISGHTALYWYRQSLGQGLEFLIYFQGNSAPDKSGLPSDRFSAERTGGSVSTLTIQRTQQEDSAVYLCASSLRTSGTDTQYFGPGTRLTVL.